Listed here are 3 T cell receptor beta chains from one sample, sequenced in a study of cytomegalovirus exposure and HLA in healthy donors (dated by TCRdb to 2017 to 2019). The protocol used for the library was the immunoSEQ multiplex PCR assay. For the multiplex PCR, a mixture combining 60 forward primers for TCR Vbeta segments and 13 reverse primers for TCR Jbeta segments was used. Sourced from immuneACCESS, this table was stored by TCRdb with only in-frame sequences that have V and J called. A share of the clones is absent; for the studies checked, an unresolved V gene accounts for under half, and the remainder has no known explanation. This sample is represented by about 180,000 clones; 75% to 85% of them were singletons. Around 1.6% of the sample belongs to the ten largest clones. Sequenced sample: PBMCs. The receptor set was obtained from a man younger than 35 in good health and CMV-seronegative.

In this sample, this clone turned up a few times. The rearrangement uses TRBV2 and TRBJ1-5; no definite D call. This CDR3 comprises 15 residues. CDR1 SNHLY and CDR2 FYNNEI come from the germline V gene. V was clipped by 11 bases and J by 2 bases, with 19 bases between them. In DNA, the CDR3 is TGTGCCTCGGAACAGCGAGCGGGAGGCAATCAGCCCCAGCATTTT. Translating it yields CASEQRAGGNQPQHF.

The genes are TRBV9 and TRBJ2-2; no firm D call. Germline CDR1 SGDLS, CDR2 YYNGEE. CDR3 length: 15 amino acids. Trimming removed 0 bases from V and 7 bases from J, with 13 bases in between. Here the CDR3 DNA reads TGTGCCAGCAGCGTAGGAAATAGCATTGGCGGGGAGCTGTTTTTT. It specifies CASSVGNSIGGELFF.

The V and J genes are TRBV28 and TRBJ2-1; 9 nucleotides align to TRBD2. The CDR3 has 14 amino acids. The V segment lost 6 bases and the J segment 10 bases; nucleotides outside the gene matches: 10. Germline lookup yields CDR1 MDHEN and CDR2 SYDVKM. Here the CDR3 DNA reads TGTGCCAGCAGCCCCGGACTAGCGCTCAGGGAGCAGTTCTTC. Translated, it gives CASSPGLALREQFF.